This T cell receptor beta chain was identified in a study of shared clonotypes between healthy human individuals. Sequencing was performed with immunoSEQ multiplex PCR; in TCRdb, only in-frame clones are kept and a portion is missing. Altogether about 380,000 clones are present, around 96% being singletons, with the ten largest covering approximately 0.32%. The sample taken for sequencing was memory CD8+ T cells sorted from blood. Subset noted: CD45RO+ cells pooled with CCR7-negative TemRA cells. The origin of this receptor is a young man in good health.

The CDR3, as DNA: TGTGCCAGCTCACAGACAGGGGACGGTAATTCACCCCTCCACTTT. Translation: CASSQTGDGNSPLHF. The chain combines TRBV18 with TRBJ1-6; 8 bases fit TRBD1. V shed 4 bases and J 6 bases; nucleotides not matched to a gene: 5. The CDR3 has 15 amino acids. Germline lookup yields CDR1 KGHSH and CDR2 LQKENI.